This record covers a single TCR beta chain. Its antigen is not known. The data originate from a study of OX40 agonist ivuxolimab in advanced cancers. At the level of the study: Patient treatment consisted of intravenous ivuxolimab administration every 2 weeks at 0.01 to 10 mg/kg. Study results and limitations: CD4+ and CD8+ blood T cells expanded clonally by week 6 at 0.1 to 3.0 mg/kg.

With baseline, cycle 4 day 1, and cycle 7 day 1 as timepoints, blood was sampled. V lost 5 bases and J lost 0, with 11 bases in between. The CDR3 has 15 amino acids. The germline CDR1 and CDR2 sequences are MGHRA and YSYEKL. Measured with immunoSEQ multiplex PCR; TCRdb has only the in-frame clones, and not every one. The data show fewer than 35,000 clones, about nine tenths seen once. The chain employs TRBV4-1 and TRBJ1-5; unclear D gene. Material: CD4+ or CD8+ T cells sorted from blood, obtained in a trial of the OX40 agonist ivuxolimab. This receptor was obtained from an adult with an advanced solid tumor such as melanoma, head and neck, liver or kidney cancer. Here the CDR3 reads CASSERTGSNQPQHF. The CDR3 DNA sequence: TGCGCCAGCAGCGAGAGGACTGGTAGCAATCAGCCCCAGCATTTT.